This TCR beta chain was retrieved from a study of OX40 agonist ivuxolimab in advanced cancers. Findings and caveats of the study: At 0.1 to 3.0 mg/kg and by week 6, clonal expansion occurred in CD4+ and CD8+ blood T cells.

Produced via immunoSEQ multiplex PCR; TCRdb's table is partial and in-frame only. In the table there are 68,000 or so clones, roughly 85% of which are singletons. This clone came up once. Antigen unknown. Per the germline V gene, CDR1 is DFQATT and CDR2 is SNEGSKA (reference sequence). The CDR3 is 8 amino acids. This material consisted of CD4+ or CD8+ T cells sorted from blood, taken in a trial of the OX40 agonist ivuxolimab. The chain is built from TRBV20-1 and TRBJ1-2; no firm D call. This TCR was recovered from an adult with an advanced solid tumor such as melanoma, head and neck, liver or kidney cancer. CDR3 protein: CKGPPDTF. The CDR3 DNA follows: TGCAAGGGCCCCCCAGACACCTTC.